This entry is about one T cell receptor beta chain. Trimming stripped 1 base from V and 4 bases from J, with 14 bases between. CDR1 is SGHRS and CDR2 is YFSETQ in the germline V gene. The CDR3 has 15 amino acids. The record originates from a study of T cell changes during pregnancy in multiple sclerosis. Assay: immunoSEQ multiplex PCR; the TCRdb copy retains only in-frame clones and omits some. The sample lists 33,000 or so clones, roughly 90% occurring once. The chain has TRBV5-1 and TRBJ1-2; possible D gene TRBD1, 6 bases. The TCR was taken from a female donor with multiple sclerosis, enrolled in a pregnancy study. Source: CD8+ T cells from peripheral blood mononuclear cells, taken in the second trimester of pregnancy. The CDR3 DNA sequence: TGCGCCAGCAGCTTGTCGGACATAGGGGGCTATGGCTACACCTTC. Residues: CASSLSDIGGYGYTF.